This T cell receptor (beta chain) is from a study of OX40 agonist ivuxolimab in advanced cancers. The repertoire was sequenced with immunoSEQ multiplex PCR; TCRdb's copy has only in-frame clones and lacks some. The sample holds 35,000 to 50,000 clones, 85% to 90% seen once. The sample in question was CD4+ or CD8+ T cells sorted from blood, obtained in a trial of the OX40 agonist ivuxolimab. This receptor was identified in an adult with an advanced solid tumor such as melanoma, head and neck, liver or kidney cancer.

CDR3 DNA sequence: TGTGCCAGCAGTCCCCGACAGGTTATCTCTGGGGCCAACGTCCTGACTTTC. Translating gives CASSPRQVISGANVLTF. This chain links TRBV6-4 with TRBJ2-6; D is perhaps TRBD1 (6 bases). CDR3 size: 17 residues. The germline V gene encodes CDR1 MRHNA and CDR2 SNTAGT. Trimming pared 5 bases from V and 0 bases from J, leaving 14 bases between.